This TCR beta chain comes out of a study of CD8+ T cells in alopecia areata. V lost 7 bases to trimming and J lost 2 bases, with 7 bases between them. The germline CDR1 and CDR2 sequences are SGDLS and YYNGEE. This CDR3 comprises 11 residues. This clone showed up just once. This same CDR3 is encoded by further DNA sequences in the sample. Cell sorting was applied to PBMCs, and CD4+ and CD8+ T cells were collected. Investigators isolated RNA and reverse transcribed it into cDNA to act as the sequencing template. Produced via immunoSEQ multiplex PCR; TCRdb's table is partial and in-frame only. Of 120,000 to 150,000 clones detected, roughly 58% appear once; the ten largest clones hold about 38%.

The source of this sequence is a human donor in good health. The V and J genes are TRBV9 and TRBJ2-7; tentative D call: TRBD1 (6 bases). Material for sequencing was CD8+ T cells sorted from blood. CDR3 residues: CASGGPYEQYF. CDR3 bases: TGTGCCAGCGGGGGCCCCTACGAGCAGTACTTC.